This T cell receptor (beta chain) came from a study of metastatic and nonmetastatic thyroid tumors (dated by TCRdb to about 2020). About the investigation overall: Repertoires from peripheral blood and from tumor or nodule tissue samples of malignant and benign thyroid patients were compared. Overall study results and their limits: TCR beta diversity was reported as significantly higher in malignant tumors than in benign nodules, in both blood and tumor samples.

The germline V gene encodes CDR1 MNHNS and CDR2 SASEGT. The CDR3 sequence holds 14 residues, the cysteine and phenylalanine included. The entry retains the CDR3 DNA only, 42 bases that are in frame from base 1. A remark on this clone: This clone's antigen is unknown. The junction differs from germline at one of its ends, possibly a read error.

Libraries came from PCR. The sample was run on an Illumina HiSeq 4000. High-throughput sequencing was used to profile the CDR3 region of the TCR beta-chain in every patient. The source study handled its data this way. Drawing on CDR3 differences between clinicopathological groups, the researchers built a classifier meant to tell apart patients with distant-metastatic papillary thyroid cancer. Repertoire diversity was assessed with the Shannon index, and tumor-blood repertoire similarity with the Morisita-Horn index. The raw public data were reprocessed by TCRdb itself: fastp quality trimming at Q25, MiXCR clonotype calling, in-frame beta chains only. These V and J calls rely on TCRdb rather than the paper's analysis. This sample lists about 35,000 clones; about 29% were detected once. Of the sample, around 7.6% is held by the ten largest clones. Before undergoing thyroid surgery, none of the patients had been given any kind of treatment. Using T-cell receptor beta sequencing, the researchers looked back retrospectively at clinical samples from patients, gathered between about 2011 and 2018.

The clonotype comes from a female donor with papillary thyroid cancer or a benign thyroid nodule (not recorded which). Some clones in this sample may be carry-over from other donors' samples. The chain is assembled from TRBV6-1 and TRBJ1-1; TRBD1 is a weak D gene call, 6 bases matching. Sequenced: blood. The CDR3 sequence is CASRPRRTDTEDFF. The nucleotides are TGTGCCAGCAGGCCCAGGAGGACAGACACTGAAGATTTCTTT.